These 9 T cell receptor beta chains were sequenced from one sample in a study of T cells in Graves' hyperthyroidism and ophthalmopathy. TCR beta CDR3 regions were amplified from RNA transcripts. Primed by the HTBI set, a first-round RT-PCR was run on the TCR CDR3. TCRdb ran MiXCR on the multiplex PCR reads and lists one entry per CDR3 protein. The table records under 800,000 distinct CDR3 sequences, approximately 14% of them present only once. What was sequenced was blood. Source of these receptors: a woman aged 18-29 years with Graves' hyperthyroidism.

There are many counts of this clonotype. The chain combines TRBV5-1 with TRBJ2-3, with TRBD2 matching over 11 bases. After removal of 0 bases from V and 2 bases from J, the junction contained 5 bases not matched to a gene. The germline CDR1 and CDR2 sequences are SGHRS and YFSETQ. The CDR3 loop spans 17 amino acids. The CDR3 bases are TGCGCCAGCAGCTTGGGGCCACTAGCGGGGGTCACAGATACGCAGTATTTT. Encoded protein: CASSLGPLAGVTDTQYF.

The chain joins TRBV6-1 to TRBJ2-5; possible D gene TRBD1, 5 bases. Trimming shortened V by 8 bases and J by 2 bases, and 18 bases separated the two germline ends. Germline V lookup: CDR1 MNHNS, CDR2 SASEGT. The CDR3 loop spans 15 amino acids. CDR3 nucleotides: TGTGCCAGCCAAAAAAACCAGGGATATCAAGAGACCCAGTACTTC. This sequence encodes CASQKNQGYQETQYF.

The chain employs TRBV20-1 and TRBJ2-4, with a weak D call TRBD1 (7 bases). Trimming took 5 bases from V and 3 from J, leaving 11 bases between them. CDR1 and CDR2 (germline): DFQATT, SNEGSKA (reference sequence). CDR3 length: 13 amino acids. The CDR3: CSAAGGGKNIQYF. DNA for the CDR3: TGCAGTGCTGCAGGGGGAGGCAAAAACATTCAGTACTTC.

The DNA of the CDR3 is TGTGCCAGTAGTGCAACGGGATGGCAAGAGACCCAGTACTTC. It codes for CASSATGWQETQYF. The genes are TRBV19 and TRBJ2-5; tentative D call: TRBD2 (5 bases). Per germline, CDR1 LNHDA and CDR2 SQIVND (reference sequence). The CDR3 spans 14 residues. The ends were cut back, 5 bases at V and 2 bases at J, with 12 bases in the middle.

This clonotype was counted ten times or more. This rearrangement joins TRBV30 to TRBJ2-1, with 7 bases fitting TRBD1. The CDR3 has 14 residues. The trim removed 7 bases at V and 1 base at J, leaving 7 bases unmatched. Germline values: CDR1 GTSNPN, CDR2 SVGIG (reference sequence). DNA for the CDR3: TGTGCCTTAACCGACAGGGTTTCCTACAATGAGCAGTTCTTC. This gives the protein CALTDRVSYNEQFF.

This clonotype has ten or more counts. The rearrangement links TRBV20-1 to TRBJ1-2, with 7 bases fitting TRBD1. J gave up 4 bases and V 6 bases, and 11 bases lay outside the gene matches. The CDR3 covers 14 residues. Germline CDR1 and CDR2: DFQATT and SNEGSKA (reference sequence). The CDR3 here is CSATPTGFLYGYTF. The CDR3 DNA sequence: TGCAGTGCAACACCGACAGGGTTTCTCTATGGCTACACCTTC.

Many counts were recorded for this clonotype. The chain carries TRBV11-2 and TRBJ2-1, with D perhaps being TRBD1 or TRBD2 (5 bases each). CDR1 is SGHAT, CDR2 FQNNGV, per germline. This CDR3 is built from 14 residues. V lost 7 bases to trimming and J lost 4 bases, with 14 bases between them. The CDR3 loop is CASTPRGGYNEQFF. In DNA form, the CDR3 reads TGTGCCAGCACCCCTCGGGGCGGTTACAATGAGCAGTTCTTC.

This clonotype has more than one count but fewer than ten. The rearrangement uses TRBV19 and TRBJ2-1; D gene ambiguous. The CDR3 spans 15 residues. Deletions cut 1 base from V and 4 bases from J, with 11 bases between. Germline CDR1 is LNHDA and CDR2 is SQIVND (reference sequence). The CDR3 bases are TGTGCCAGTAGTATAGCCCCGGACGGTTACAATGAGCAGTTCTTC. It translates to CASSIAPDGYNEQFF.

This clonotype was seen ten or more times. The rearrangement uses TRBV7-8 and TRBJ2-2, with D possibly TRBD2 on 5 matching bases. Germline lookup yields CDR1 SGHVS and CDR2 FQNEAQ. The CDR3 consists of 12 residues. In DNA, the CDR3 is TGTGTGGGGAGTCCGAACACCGGGGAGCTGTTTTTT. Translation: CVGSPNTGELFF.